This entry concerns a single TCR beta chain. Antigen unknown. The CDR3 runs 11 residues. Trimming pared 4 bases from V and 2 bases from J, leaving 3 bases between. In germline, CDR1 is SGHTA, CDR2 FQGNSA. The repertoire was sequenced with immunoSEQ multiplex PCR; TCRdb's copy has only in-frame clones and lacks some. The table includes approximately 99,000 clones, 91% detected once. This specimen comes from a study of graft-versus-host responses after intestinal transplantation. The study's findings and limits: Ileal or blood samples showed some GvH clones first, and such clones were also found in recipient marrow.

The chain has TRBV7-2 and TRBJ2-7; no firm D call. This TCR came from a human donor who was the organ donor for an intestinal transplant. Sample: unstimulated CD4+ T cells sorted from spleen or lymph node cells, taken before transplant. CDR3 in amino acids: CASSSTYEQYF. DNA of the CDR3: TGTGCCAGCAGCTCCACCTACGAGCAGTACTTC.